This T cell receptor beta chain was identified in a study of T cells after yellow fever vaccination. On the study more broadly: Each low-cell-number fraction was prepared by means of SMART-Seq v4 Ultra Low Input. Overall study results and limits: Most primary-vaccination clones reappeared after the booster (more than 95% CD4, more than 70% CD8). Researchers cautioned that FACS-sorted repertoires could harbor abundant clonotypes contaminating from the bulk population.

The table lists this clonotype with a few counts. Its antigen is as yet unknown. The germline V and J ends were trimmed by 7 bases and 2 bases, with 17 bases remaining between them. Germline assignment: CDR1 SGHVS and CDR2 FNYEAQ. CDR3 length: 15 amino acids. By 5'RACE template switching, TCR cDNA was produced, with a universal primer site and UMIs added in the process. TCRdb analysed the 5' RACE reads with MiXCR anew, one entry per CDR3 protein. The sample yields a few hundred thousand distinct CDR3 sequences, approximately 13% seen once. The genes are TRBV7-6 and TRBJ2-5; D is perhaps TRBD2 (5 bases). The TCR originated in a man aged 25 to 45 who received the YFV17D yellow fever vaccine. Sequenced here: CD4+ T cells sorted from PBMCs, sampled 45 days after the yellow fever booster vaccination. The CDR3 DNA is TGTGCCAGCACCACAAGGGCCAGCGGACAAGAGACCCAGTACTTC. Its translation is CASTTRASGQETQYF.